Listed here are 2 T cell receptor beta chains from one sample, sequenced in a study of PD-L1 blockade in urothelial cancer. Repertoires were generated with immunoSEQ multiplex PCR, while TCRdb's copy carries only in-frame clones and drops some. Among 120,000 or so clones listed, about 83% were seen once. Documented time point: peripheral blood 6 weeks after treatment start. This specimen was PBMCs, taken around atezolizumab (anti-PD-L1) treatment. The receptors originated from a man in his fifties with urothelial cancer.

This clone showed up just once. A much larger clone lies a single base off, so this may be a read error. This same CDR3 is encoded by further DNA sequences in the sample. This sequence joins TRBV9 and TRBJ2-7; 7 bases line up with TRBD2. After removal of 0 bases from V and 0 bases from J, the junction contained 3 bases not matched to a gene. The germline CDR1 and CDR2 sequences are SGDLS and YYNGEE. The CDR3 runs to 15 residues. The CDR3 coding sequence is TGTGCCAGCAGCGTAGAAGCGGGGCCCTCCTACGAGCAGTACTTC. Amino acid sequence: CASSVEAGPSYEQYF.

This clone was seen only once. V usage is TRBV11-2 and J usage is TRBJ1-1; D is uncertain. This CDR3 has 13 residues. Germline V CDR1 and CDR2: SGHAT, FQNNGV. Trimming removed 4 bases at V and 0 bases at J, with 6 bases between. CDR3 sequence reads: CASSSQMNTEAFF. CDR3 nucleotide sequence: TGTGCCAGCAGCTCCCAAATGAACACTGAAGCTTTCTTT.